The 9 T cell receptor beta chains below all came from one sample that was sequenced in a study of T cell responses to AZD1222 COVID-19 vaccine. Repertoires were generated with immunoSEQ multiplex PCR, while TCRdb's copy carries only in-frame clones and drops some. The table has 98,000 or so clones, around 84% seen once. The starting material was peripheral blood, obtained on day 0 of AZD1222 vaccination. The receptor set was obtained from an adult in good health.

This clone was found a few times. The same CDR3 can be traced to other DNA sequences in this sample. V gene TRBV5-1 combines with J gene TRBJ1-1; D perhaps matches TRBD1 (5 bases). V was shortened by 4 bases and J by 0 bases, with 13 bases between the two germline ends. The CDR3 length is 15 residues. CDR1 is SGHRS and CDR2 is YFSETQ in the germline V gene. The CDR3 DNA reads TGCGCCAGCAGCCCCGGGACCATCATGAACACTGAAGCTTTCTTT. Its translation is CASSPGTIMNTEAFF.

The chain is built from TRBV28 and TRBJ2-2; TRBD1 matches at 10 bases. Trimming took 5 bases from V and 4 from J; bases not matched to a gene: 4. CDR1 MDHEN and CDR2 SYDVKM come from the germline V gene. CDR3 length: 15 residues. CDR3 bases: TGTGCCAGCAGTCCGGGACAGGGGATCACCGGGGAGCTGTTTTTT. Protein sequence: CASSPGQGITGELFF.

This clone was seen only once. The CDR3 reads CASRGDTGELFF. The CDR3 DNA sequence: TGTGCCAGTAGGGGTGACACCGGGGAGCTGTTTTTT. The chain recombines TRBV19 with TRBJ2-2; D gene uncertain. This CDR3 region has 12 residues. V shed 6 bases and J shed 3 bases, with 5 bases lying between them. Germline V gene lookup returns CDR1 LNHDA and CDR2 SQIVND (reference sequence).

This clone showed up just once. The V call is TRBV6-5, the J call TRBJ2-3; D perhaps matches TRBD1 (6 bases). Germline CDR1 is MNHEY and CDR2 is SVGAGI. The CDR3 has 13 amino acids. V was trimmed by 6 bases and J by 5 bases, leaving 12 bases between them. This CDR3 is CASRSLGGDTQYF. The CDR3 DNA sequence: TGTGCCAGCAGGAGTCTAGGGGGAGATACGCAGTATTTT.

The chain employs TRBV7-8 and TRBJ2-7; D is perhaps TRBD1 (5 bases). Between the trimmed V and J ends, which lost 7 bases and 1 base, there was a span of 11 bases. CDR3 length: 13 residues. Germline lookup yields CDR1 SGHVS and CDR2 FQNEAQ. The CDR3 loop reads CASTWAGSYEQYF. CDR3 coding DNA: TGTGCCAGCACCTGGGCAGGGTCCTACGAGCAGTACTTC.

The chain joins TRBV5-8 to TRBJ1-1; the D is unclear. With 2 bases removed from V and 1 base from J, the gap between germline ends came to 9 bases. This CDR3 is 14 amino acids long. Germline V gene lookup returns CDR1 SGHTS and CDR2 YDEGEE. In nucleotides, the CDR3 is TGTGCCAGCAGCTTCGGGGATGGGAACACTGAAGCTTTCTTT. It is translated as CASSFGDGNTEAFF.

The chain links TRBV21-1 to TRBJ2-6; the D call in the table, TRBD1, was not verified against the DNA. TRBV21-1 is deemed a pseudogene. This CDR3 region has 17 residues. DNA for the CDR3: TGTGCCAGCAGCAAAGCTCCCTCAGACTCTGGGGCCAACGTCCTGACTTTC. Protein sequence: CASSKAPSDSGANVLTF.

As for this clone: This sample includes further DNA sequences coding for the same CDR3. The CDR3 sequence is CASSQGIYQPQHF. In DNA form, the CDR3 reads TGCGCCAGCAGCCAAGGGATTTATCAGCCCCAGCATTTT. The chain uses TRBV4-1 and TRBJ1-5, with D hard to call. The CDR3 has 13 amino acids. CDR1 and CDR2 (germline): MGHRA, YSYEKL. The V gene lost 1 base and the J gene lost 5 bases, with 6 bases spanning the gap.

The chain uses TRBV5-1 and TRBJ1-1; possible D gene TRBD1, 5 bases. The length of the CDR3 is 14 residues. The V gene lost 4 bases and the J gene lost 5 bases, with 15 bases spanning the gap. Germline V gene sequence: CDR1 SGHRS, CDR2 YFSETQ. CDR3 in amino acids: CASSLVGTGTEAFF. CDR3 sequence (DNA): TGCGCCAGCAGCCTTGTGGGGACGGGGACTGAAGCTTTCTTT.